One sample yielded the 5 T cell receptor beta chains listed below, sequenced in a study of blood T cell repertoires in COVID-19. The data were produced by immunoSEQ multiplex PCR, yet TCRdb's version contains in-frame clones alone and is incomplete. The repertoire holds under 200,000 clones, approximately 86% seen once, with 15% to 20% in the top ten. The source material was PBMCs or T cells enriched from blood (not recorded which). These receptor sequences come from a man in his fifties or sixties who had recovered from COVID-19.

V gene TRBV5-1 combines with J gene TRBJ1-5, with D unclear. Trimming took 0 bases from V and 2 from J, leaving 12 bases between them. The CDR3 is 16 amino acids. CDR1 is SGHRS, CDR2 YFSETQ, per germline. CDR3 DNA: TGCGCCAGCAGCTTGGCCCCGGGAGTAGGCAATCAGCCCCAGCATTTT. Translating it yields CASSLAPGVGNQPQHF. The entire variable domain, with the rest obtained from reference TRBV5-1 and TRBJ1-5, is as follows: KAGVTQTPRYLIKTRGQQVTLSCSPISGHRSVSWYQQTPGQGLQFLFEYFSETQRNKGNFPGRFSGRQFSNSRSEMNVSTLELGDSALYLCASSLAPGVGNQPQHFGDGTRLSIL.

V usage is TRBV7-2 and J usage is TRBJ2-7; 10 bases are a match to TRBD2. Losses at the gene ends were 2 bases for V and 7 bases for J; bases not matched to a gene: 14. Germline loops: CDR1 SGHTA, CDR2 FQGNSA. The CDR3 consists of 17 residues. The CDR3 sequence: CASSLFSSAGGLGEQYF. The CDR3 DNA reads TGTGCCAGCAGCTTATTTTCGTCAGCGGGAGGGTTGGGAGAGCAGTACTTC.

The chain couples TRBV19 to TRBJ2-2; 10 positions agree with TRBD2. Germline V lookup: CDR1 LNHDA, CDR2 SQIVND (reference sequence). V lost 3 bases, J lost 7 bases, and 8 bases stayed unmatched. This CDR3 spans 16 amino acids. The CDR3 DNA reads TGTGCCAGTAGTATCAGGACTAGCGGTGATATCGGGGAGCTGTTTTTT. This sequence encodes CASSIRTSGDIGELFF.

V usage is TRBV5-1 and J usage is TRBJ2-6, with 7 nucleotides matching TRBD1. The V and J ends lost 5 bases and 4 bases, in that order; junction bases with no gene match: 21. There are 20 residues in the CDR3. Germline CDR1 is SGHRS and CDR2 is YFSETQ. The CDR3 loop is CASRFGGGGQEKSGANVLTF. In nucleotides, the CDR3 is TGCGCCAGCAGGTTTGGCGGAGGTGGACAGGAGAAATCCGGGGCCAACGTCCTGACTTTC.

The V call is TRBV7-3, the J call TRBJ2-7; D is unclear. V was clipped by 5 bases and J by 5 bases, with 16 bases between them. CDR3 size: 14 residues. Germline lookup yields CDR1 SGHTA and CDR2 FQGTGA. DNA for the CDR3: TGTGCCAGCAGCCCCGACACGCTCATGAACGAGCAGTACTTC. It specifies CASSPDTLMNEQYF.